This T cell receptor (beta chain) was identified during a study of blood T cell repertoires in COVID-19. Looking at the study overall: Acute-phase and convalescent COVID-19 samples originated in the United States, Italy and Spain.

This table comes from immunoSEQ multiplex PCR, and its TCRdb copy is limited to in-frame clones, with some not included. The sample gives 150,000 to 200,000 clones, about 85% of which show up once; around 6.5% is in the top ten. The TCR originated in an elderly woman in a cohort sampled during active or convalescent COVID-19. Source material: peripheral blood.

The CDR3 nucleotides are TGTGCCAGCAGCCAAGTCCGAGGCTCTAACTATGGCTACACCTTC. It codes for CASSQVRGSNYGYTF. The chain uses TRBV3-1 (or the pseudogene TRBV3-2) and TRBJ1-2; D not certain. The germline gives CDR1 LGHDT, CDR2 YNNKEL (reference sequence). V lost 1 base to trimming and J lost 0 bases, with 9 bases between them. The CDR3 is 15 amino acids.